This entry concerns a single TCR beta chain. Its antigen is undetermined. Combining a sample-barcoded 5' primer with a J-beta primer mix, a second PCR ran for about 7 to 11 cycles. Each CDR3 protein is one row after TCRdb ran MiXCR on the 5' RACE reads. The table has almost 550,000 distinct CDR3 sequences, around 24% seen once. The data were taken from a study of blood T cells in healthy people across ages. This CDR3 has 17 amino acids. The germline gives CDR1 SGHDN, CDR2 FVKESK. V lost 1 base to trimming and J lost 1 base, with 16 bases between them. Study-level results: A conclusive naive versus antigen-experienced comparison was prevented by the unsorted PBMCs. When one million T cells were used, diversity estimates were thought to be underestimates.

These records were also assigned to another study, of T cells of mothers and their children.

The rearrangement links TRBV14 to TRBJ2-5; possibly TRBD1 for D (5 bases). Sequencing input: blood. This TCR derives from a boy younger than 18 in good health. This CDR3 reads CASSQGGHRHLQETQYF. DNA of the CDR3: TGTGCCAGCAGCCAAGGGGGCCACAGACACCTCCAAGAGACCCAGTACTTC.